Given below is one T cell receptor beta chain in context. This entry is derived from a study of blood T cell repertoires in COVID-19. Across the whole study: The cDNA or gDNA used as material had been derived from T cells, B-cell-depleted T cells, or PBMCs.

This CDR3 has 13 residues. V shed 6 bases and J shed 1 base, with 9 bases lying between them. CDR1 is LNHDA and CDR2 is SQIVND in the germline V gene (reference sequence). Sequencing used immunoSEQ multiplex PCR; TCRdb keeps in-frame clones, though not all of them. The table records 99,000 or so clones, 87% of them present only once. The clonotype comes from a man aged 50-60 years with acute or convalescent COVID-19. Sequencing used peripheral blood. The chain recombines TRBV19 with TRBJ1-1, with D possibly TRBD1 on 5 matching bases. The chain's CDR3 is CASSNGQNTEAFF. CDR3 nucleotides: TGTGCCAGTAGCAACGGACAGAACACTGAAGCTTTCTTT.